These 4 T cell receptor beta chains came from one sample sequenced in a study of blood T cell repertoires in COVID-19. Profiled with immunoSEQ multiplex PCR; TCRdb holds only in-frame clones, not every one. The table has 350,000 to 450,000 clones, 86% seen once. The sample was peripheral blood. Source of these receptors: a woman aged 55-75 years with COVID-19, enrolled during active disease.

In its sample, this clone was seen once. The chain links TRBV6-2 or TRBV6-3 to TRBJ2-5; 12 positions agree with TRBD2. Trimming at V came to 0 bases and at J to 3 bases, leaving 8 bases not matched to a gene. This CDR3 has 18 residues. Germline-derived CDR1 and CDR2 are MNHEY and SVGEGT. CDR3 region: CASSYSIWASGGEETQYF. The CDR3 DNA reads as TGTGCCAGCAGTTACTCGATATGGGCTAGCGGGGGGGAAGAGACCCAGTACTTC.

V is TRBV7-3 and J is TRBJ2-3, with D possibly matching TRBD2 (7 bases). This CDR3 is 16 amino acids long. V was clipped by 5 bases and J by 1 base, with 16 bases between them. In germline, CDR1 is SGHTA, CDR2 FQGTGA. CDR3 in DNA: TGTGCCAGCAGCCCGACTCGGGGGGCCCGCACAGATACGCAGTATTTT. It translates to CASSPTRGARTDTQYF.

The CDR3 coding sequence is TGTGCCAGCTCCGCGGGACAGGCGAACACCGGGGAGCTGTTTTTT. Translation: CASSAGQANTGELFF. The V call is TRBV18, the J call TRBJ2-2; 8 bases line up with TRBD1. The CDR3 totals 15 residues. The trim removed 6 bases at V and 0 bases at J, leaving 3 bases unmatched. Germline values: CDR1 KGHSH, CDR2 LQKENI.

V is TRBV6-5 and J is TRBJ2-5; D gene ambiguous. Germline V gene sequence: CDR1 MNHEY, CDR2 SVGAGI. The CDR3 spans 14 residues. The germline V and J ends were trimmed by 4 bases and 2 bases, with 11 bases remaining between them. CDR3 bases: TGTGCCAGCAGTTCTGCGGCTCCTCAAGAGACCCAGTACTTC. This encodes CASSSAAPQETQYF.